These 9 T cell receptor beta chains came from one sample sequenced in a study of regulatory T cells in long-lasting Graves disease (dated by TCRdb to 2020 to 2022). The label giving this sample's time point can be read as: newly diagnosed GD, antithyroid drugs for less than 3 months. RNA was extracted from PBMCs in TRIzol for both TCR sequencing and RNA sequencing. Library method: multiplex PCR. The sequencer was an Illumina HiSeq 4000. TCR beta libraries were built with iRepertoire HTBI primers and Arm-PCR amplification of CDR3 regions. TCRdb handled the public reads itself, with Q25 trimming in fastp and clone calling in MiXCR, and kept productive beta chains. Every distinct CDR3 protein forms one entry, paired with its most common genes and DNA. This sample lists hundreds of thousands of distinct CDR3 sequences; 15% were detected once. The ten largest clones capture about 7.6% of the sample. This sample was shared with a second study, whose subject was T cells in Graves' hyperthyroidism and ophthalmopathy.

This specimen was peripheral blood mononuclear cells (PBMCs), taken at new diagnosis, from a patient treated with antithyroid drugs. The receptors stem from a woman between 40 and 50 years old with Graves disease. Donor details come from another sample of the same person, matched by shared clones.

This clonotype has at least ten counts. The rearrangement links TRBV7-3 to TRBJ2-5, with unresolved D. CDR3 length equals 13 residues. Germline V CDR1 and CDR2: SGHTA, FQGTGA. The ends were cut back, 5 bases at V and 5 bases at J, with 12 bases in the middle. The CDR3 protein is CASSPMGRETQYF. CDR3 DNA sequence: TGTGCCAGCAGCCCCATGGGTCGGGAGACCCAGTACTTC.

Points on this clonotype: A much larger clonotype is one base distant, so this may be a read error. The CDR3 DNA follows: TGTACCAGCAGTCCGATACCGCCCTCCTACGAGCAGTACTTC. It encodes CTSSPIPPSYEQYF. V usage is TRBV2 and J usage is TRBJ2-7, with D unresolved. This CDR3 has 14 residues. Germline values: CDR1 SNHLY, CDR2 FYNNEI. The complete variable domain, with remaining parts taken from reference TRBV2 and TRBJ2-7, reads EPEVTQTPSHQVTQMGQEVILRCVPISNHLYFYWYRQILGQKVEFLVSFYNNEISEKSEIFDDQFSVERPDGSNFTLKIRSTKLEDSAMYFCTSSPIPPSYEQYFGPGTRLTVT.

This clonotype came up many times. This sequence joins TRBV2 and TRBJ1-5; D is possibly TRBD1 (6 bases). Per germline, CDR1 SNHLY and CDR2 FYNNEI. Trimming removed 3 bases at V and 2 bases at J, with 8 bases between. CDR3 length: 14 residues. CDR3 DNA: TGTGCCAGCAGTGATAGGGGGGGCAATCAGCCCCAGCATTTT. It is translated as CASSDRGGNQPQHF.

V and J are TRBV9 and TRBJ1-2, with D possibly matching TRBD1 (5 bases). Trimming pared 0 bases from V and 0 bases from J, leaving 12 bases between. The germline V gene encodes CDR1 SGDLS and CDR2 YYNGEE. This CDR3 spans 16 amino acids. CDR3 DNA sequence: TGTGCCAGCAGCGTAGGGTCGGGGGTAGCTAACTATGGCTACACCTTC. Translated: CASSVGSGVANYGYTF.

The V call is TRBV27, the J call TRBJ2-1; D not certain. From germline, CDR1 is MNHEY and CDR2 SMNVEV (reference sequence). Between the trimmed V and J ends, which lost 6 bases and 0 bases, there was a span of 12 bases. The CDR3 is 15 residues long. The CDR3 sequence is CASSHKKGSYNEQFF. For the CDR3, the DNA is TGTGCCAGCAGCCATAAAAAAGGCTCCTACAATGAGCAGTTCTTC.

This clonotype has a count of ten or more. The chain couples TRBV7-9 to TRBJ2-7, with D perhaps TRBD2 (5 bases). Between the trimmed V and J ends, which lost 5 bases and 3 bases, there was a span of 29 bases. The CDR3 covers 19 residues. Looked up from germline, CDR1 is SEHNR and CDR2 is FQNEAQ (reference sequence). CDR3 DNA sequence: TGTGCCAGCAGCCCCTATGGGTGGGAGACCCATCGACGGGGCTACGAGCAGTACTTC. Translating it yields CASSPYGWETHRRGYEQYF.

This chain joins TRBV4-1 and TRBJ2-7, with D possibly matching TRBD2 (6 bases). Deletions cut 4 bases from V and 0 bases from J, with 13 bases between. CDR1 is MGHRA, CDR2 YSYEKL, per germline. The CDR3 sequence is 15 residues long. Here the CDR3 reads CASSLTSSFSYEQYF. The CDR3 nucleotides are TGCGCCAGCAGCCTTACTAGCAGCTTCTCCTACGAGCAGTACTTC.

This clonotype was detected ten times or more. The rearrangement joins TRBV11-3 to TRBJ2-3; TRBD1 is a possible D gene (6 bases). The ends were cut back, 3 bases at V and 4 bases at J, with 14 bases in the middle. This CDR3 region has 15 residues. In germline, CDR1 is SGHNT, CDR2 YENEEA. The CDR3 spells CASSLQGQRADTQYF. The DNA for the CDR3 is TGTGCCAGCAGCTTGCAGGGGCAGAGAGCAGATACGCAGTATTTT.

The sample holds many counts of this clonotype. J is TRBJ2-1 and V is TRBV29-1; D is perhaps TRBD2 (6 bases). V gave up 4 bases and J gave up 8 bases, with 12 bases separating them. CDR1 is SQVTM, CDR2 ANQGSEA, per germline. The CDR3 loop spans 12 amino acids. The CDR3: CSVARGGDEQFF. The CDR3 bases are TGCAGCGTTGCGCGGGGCGGTGATGAGCAGTTCTTC.